This T cell receptor beta chain was documented in a study of T cells in Graves' hyperthyroidism and ophthalmopathy. Concerning this clonotype itself: Its specificity is unknown. Possible read error: a much larger clone is one base away.

Amplification targeted TCR beta CDR3 regions from RNA transcripts. An initial round of RT-PCR targeting the TCR CDR3 relied on the HTBI primer set. TCRdb re-derived calls from the multiplex PCR reads in MiXCR, one entry per CDR3 protein. The sample carries 640,000 or so distinct CDR3 sequences, approximately 15% recorded once. Study-level results: Ophthalmopathy and stable hyperthyroidism were separated by a 13 V-J model. Most clonotypes expanded in the thyroid (above 0.001) were also present in blood.

The source is a woman aged 18-30 years with Graves' ophthalmopathy. The sequencing input was blood.

CDR3 residues: CASGLGLSGVDNEQFF. The CDR3 coding sequence is TGTGCTAGTGGTTTGGGACTATCGGGAGTGGACAATGAGCAGTTCTTC. V is TRBV12-5 and J is TRBJ2-1; D is perhaps TRBD2 (6 bases). Trimming took off 1 base at V and 5 bases at J, with 15 bases between the two ends. Looked up from germline, CDR1 is LGHNT and CDR2 is FRNRAP. The CDR3 runs to 16 residues.